The T cell receptor (beta chain) under discussion was sequenced for a study of cytomegalovirus exposure and HLA in healthy donors. Concerning this clone: The antigen remains undetermined.

Amplification used 60 Vbeta primers and 13 Jbeta primers. Sequenced by immunoSEQ multiplex PCR; TCRdb stores in-frame clones only, minus some. The top ten hold about 2.2% of the sample, which has fewer than 110,000 clones, about 85% seen once. The germline V gene has CDR1 GTSNPN and CDR2 SVGIG (reference sequence). The length of the CDR3 is 13 residues. The V and J ends lost 0 bases and 4 bases respectively, with 9 bases between them. Overall study findings and caveats: In most subjects, TCR beta sequences reportedly gave accurate predictions of HLA-A and HLA-B alleles.

The chain has TRBV30 and TRBJ1-2, with a possible D match to TRBD1 (6 bases). The sequencing input was PBMCs. The TCR was taken from a man aged 25-45 years in good health and CMV-seronegative. The CDR3 DNA is TGTGCCTGGAGTGTGACAGGTCTCTATGGCTACACCTTC. Protein: CAWSVTGLYGYTF.